The 29 T cell receptor beta chains reported below all come from one sample, sequenced in a study of blood T cell repertoires in COVID-19 (dated by TCRdb to between 2020 and 2021). Library preparation was by the immunoSEQ multiplex PCR assay. Not all clones reach the TCRdb copy of this immuneACCESS table, which keeps in-frame sequences only. Checked studies attribute under half of the gap to unresolved V genes and leave the rest unexplained. Here the sample has about 330,000 clones; 70% to 90% occur a single time. The leading ten clones occupy about 10% of the sample. The sequenced sample consisted of PBMCs or T cells enriched from blood (not recorded which). The receptor source for this set is a woman between 18 and 30 years old who had recovered from COVID-19.

The CDR3 DNA reads TGCGCCAGCAGCGTGCTGGGGGCCTATGGCTACACCTTC. This gives the protein CASSVLGAYGYTF. This rearrangement joins TRBV5-1 to TRBJ1-2; D is possibly TRBD1 (6 bases). Looked up from germline, CDR1 is SGHRS and CDR2 is YFSETQ. The CDR3 has 13 amino acids. Trimming took 4 bases from V and 4 from J, leaving 11 bases between them.

This rearrangement joins TRBV5-1 to TRBJ1-2; 8 bases agree with TRBD1. This CDR3 spans 14 amino acids. Germline values: CDR1 SGHRS, CDR2 YFSETQ. The trim removed 3 bases at V and 4 bases at J, leaving 5 bases unmatched. CDR3 sequence reads: CASSSTQGAYGYTF. CDR3 DNA: TGCGCCAGCAGCTCCACCCAGGGGGCCTATGGCTACACCTTC. Variable domain in full (rest from reference TRBV5-1 and TRBJ1-2): KAGVTQTPRYLIKTRGQQVTLSCSPISGHRSVSWYQQTPGQGLQFLFEYFSETQRNKGNFPGRFSGRQFSNSRSEMNVSTLELGDSALYLCASSSTQGAYGYTFGSGTRLTVV.

The CDR3 DNA follows: TGTGCCAGCACTCCACTAGCGGGAGAAACCGGGGAGCTGTTTTTT. Its protein product is CASTPLAGETGELFF. V gene TRBV7-9 combines with J gene TRBJ2-2; TRBD2 aligns across 11 bases. Germline V lookup: CDR1 SEHNR, CDR2 FQNEAQ (reference sequence). After removal of 7 bases from V and 5 bases from J, the junction contained 6 bases not matched to a gene. This CDR3 is built from 15 residues.

V is TRBV15 and J is TRBJ2-2, with D perhaps TRBD2 (6 bases). V gave up 5 bases and J gave up 5 bases, with 12 bases separating them. CDR1 is LNHNV and CDR2 is YYDKDF in the germline V gene (reference sequence). The CDR3 has 14 residues. The CDR3, as DNA: TGTGCCACCAGCTCCTTCGCGGGGACCGGGGAGCTGTTTTTT. It encodes CATSSFAGTGELFF. The complete variable domain, with remaining parts taken from reference TRBV15 and TRBJ2-2, reads DAMVIQNPRYQVTQFGKPVTLSCSQTLNHNVMYWYQQKSSQAPKLLFHYYDKDFNNEADTPDNFQSRRPNTSFCFLDIRSPGLGDTAMYLCATSSFAGTGELFFGEGSRLTVL.

The CDR3 loop is CASSVDGVSYNEQFF. The CDR3 nucleotides read TGTGCCAGCAGCGTAGACGGGGTATCCTACAATGAGCAGTTCTTC. The rearrangement uses TRBV9 and TRBJ2-1; a weak D match, TRBD2 (5 bases). Germline values: CDR1 SGDLS, CDR2 YYNGEE. This CDR3 has 15 amino acids. Trimming removed 0 bases from V and 1 base from J, with 8 bases in between. The full variable domain, its missing parts supplied by reference TRBV9 and TRBJ2-1, is DSGVTQTPKHLITATGQRVTLRCSPRSGDLSVYWYQQSLDQGLQFLIQYYNGEERAKGNILERFSAQQFPDLHSELNLSSLELGDSALYFCASSVDGVSYNEQFFGPGTRLTVL.

J is TRBJ1-1 and V is TRBV27; TRBD1 matches 7 bases. The CDR3 is 14 amino acids. Germline assignment: CDR1 MNHEY and CDR2 SMNVEV (reference sequence). V shed 4 bases, J shed 5 bases, and the junction held 7 bases outside the gene matches. The CDR3 DNA reads as TGTGCCAGCAGTTATGGAGACAGGGAAACTGAAGCTTTCTTT. It encodes CASSYGDRETEAFF.

About this clone itself: Additional DNA sequences in this sample encode the identical CDR3. V gene TRBV28 combines with J gene TRBJ1-6, with 9 bases aligning to TRBD1. Germline V CDR1 and CDR2: MDHEN, SYDVKM. The CDR3 loop spans 16 amino acids. With V trimmed by 4 bases and J by 3 bases, 4 bases remained unmatched. CDR3 DNA sequence: TGTGCCAGCAGTTCAGGACAGGGGAGCTATAATTCACCCCTCCACTTT. Its protein is CASSSGQGSYNSPLHF.

The genes are TRBV5-4 and TRBJ1-4; 8 nucleotides line up with TRBD1. The CDR3 totals 15 residues. The V gene end was trimmed by 1 base and the J gene end by 5 bases; junction bases not matched to a gene: 4. CDR1 is SGHNT and CDR2 is YYREEE in the germline V gene (reference sequence). CDR3 nucleotides: TGTGCCAGCAGCTTGTTCCAGGGGGCGAATGAAAAACTGTTTTTT. Its translation: CASSLFQGANEKLFF.

The chain couples TRBV4-1 to TRBJ2-2, with TRBD1 matching over 10 bases. CDR3 length: 16 residues. CDR1 MGHRA and CDR2 YSYEKL come from the germline V gene. Trimming removed 8 bases from V and 1 base from J; junction bases left unmatched: 7. The CDR3 sequence: CASRRQGAKNTGELFF. The CDR3 DNA follows: TGCGCCAGCCGGAGACAGGGGGCTAAGAACACCGGGGAGCTGTTTTTT.

The CDR3 DNA is TGTGCCAGCACCCCGGGGAGAACCTACTATAGCAATCAGCCCCAGCATTTT. It is translated as CASTPGRTYYSNQPQHF. The gene calls are TRBV28 and TRBJ1-5, with D uncertain. The V gene's germline CDR1 is MDHEN and CDR2 SYDVKM. The ends were cut back, 7 bases at V and 0 bases at J, with 19 bases in the middle. The CDR3 consists of 17 residues.

As regards this clone: The conserved final phenylalanine or tryptophan is absent from the CDR3, which likely points to a read error. The DNA is left out, because the CDR3 cannot be placed on it with certainty; the CDR3 is given as TCRdb lists it. The V call is TRBV9, the J call TRBJ1-5. The CDR3 spans 9 residues, counting both ends. Germline V gene lookup returns CDR1 SGDLS and CDR2 YYNGEE. The CDR3 sequence: CASPPGGSL.

The J gene is TRBJ1-3, the V gene TRBV28; D is undetermined. CDR1 and CDR2 (germline): MDHEN, SYDVKM. The CDR3 runs to 14 residues. V shed 6 bases and J shed 4 bases, with 13 bases lying between them. The CDR3 region is CASREDLPGNTIYF. The CDR3 nucleotides are TGTGCCAGCAGGGAGGACTTACCGGGAAACACCATATATTTT.

The chain joins TRBV5-1 to TRBJ1-1; 7 bases match TRBD1. V trimming: 3 bases; J trimming: 5 bases; junction bases outside the gene matches: 10. This CDR3 region has 15 residues. Per germline, CDR1 SGHRS and CDR2 YFSETQ. CDR3 nucleotides: TGCGCCAGCAGCTATACCAGACAGGGCAGGACTGAAGCTTTCTTT. Amino acids: CASSYTRQGRTEAFF.

The chain recombines TRBV7-3 with TRBJ2-7; 9 bases are a match to TRBD2. CDR1 SGHTA and CDR2 FQGTGA come from the germline V gene. The V segment lost 4 bases and the J segment 7 bases; nucleotides outside the gene matches: 11. The CDR3 is 15 amino acids. The CDR3 sequence: CASSSSSGGKDEQYF. The CDR3 DNA reads TGTGCCAGCAGCTCCTCGAGCGGGGGGAAGGATGAGCAGTACTTC.

This clone was seen a few times. The chain uses TRBV4-1 and TRBJ2-7, with D perhaps matching TRBD2 (5 bases). Germline CDR1 and CDR2: MGHRA and YSYEKL. V shed 0 bases and J shed 1 base, with 7 bases lying between them. The CDR3 is made up of 14 amino acids. In nucleotides, the CDR3 is TGCGCCAGCAGCCAAGAGGGAGAATCCTACGAGCAGTACTTC. The encoded protein is CASSQEGESYEQYF.

The rearrangement links TRBV5-1 to TRBJ2-3; D is possibly TRBD2 (5 bases). The V gene lost 4 bases and the J gene lost 0 bases, with 15 bases spanning the gap. Germline V gives CDR1 SGHRS, CDR2 YFSETQ. The CDR3 consists of 16 residues. CDR3 sequence reads: CASSLELDRSTDTQYF. CDR3 bases: TGCGCCAGCAGCCTCGAACTAGACCGAAGCACAGATACGCAGTATTTT.

The V gene is TRBV11-2, the J gene TRBJ2-7, with TRBD1 matching 8 bases. From germline, CDR1 is SGHAT and CDR2 FQNNGV. The length of the CDR3 is 18 residues. Germline trimming cut 3 bases from V and 6 bases from J; bases unmatched to any gene: 19. The CDR3 loop is CASSFFPPRQGLEREQYF. The CDR3 bases are TGTGCCAGCAGCTTTTTCCCACCGAGACAGGGGCTGGAACGCGAGCAGTACTTC.

The J gene is TRBJ1-5, the V gene TRBV15, with D perhaps matching TRBD1 (6 bases). CDR3 size: 15 residues. The V end lost 3 bases, the J end lost 1 base, and 10 bases lay between the germline ends. Germline CDR1 reads LNHNV; CDR2 reads YYDKDF (reference sequence). The DNA for the CDR3 is TGTGCCACCAGCAGGTACCAGGGGAGCAATCAGCCCCAGCATTTT. This encodes CATSRYQGSNQPQHF.

This clone was seen more than once but under ten times. The chain employs TRBV2 and TRBJ2-5; D not certain. This CDR3 spans 11 amino acids. The V end lost 8 bases, the J end lost 5 bases, and 9 bases lay between the germline ends. CDR1 is SNHLY and CDR2 is FYNNEI in the germline V gene. The DNA of the CDR3 is TGTGCCAGCGGTCCCAGGGAGACCCAGTACTTC. This codes for CASGPRETQYF.

J is TRBJ2-3 and V is TRBV9; 11 bases map to TRBD2. With V trimmed by 3 bases and J by 2 bases, 8 bases remained unmatched. The CDR3 contains 17 residues. Germline CDR1 is SGDLS and CDR2 is YYNGEE. This chain's CDR3 is CASSASLTSGVTDTQYF. CDR3 coding DNA: TGTGCCAGCAGCGCCAGCCTGACTAGCGGGGTCACAGATACGCAGTATTTT.

The count of this clone is one. V and J are TRBV2 and TRBJ1-5, with TRBD1 as a possible D gene (6 bases). CDR1 is SNHLY and CDR2 is FYNNEI in the germline V gene. The CDR3 runs 15 residues. V was shortened by 4 bases and J by 6 bases, with 16 bases between the two germline ends. The CDR3 here is CASSGLSGEGQPQHF. The CDR3 nucleotides read TGTGCCAGCAGTGGACTGTCAGGGGAAGGTCAGCCCCAGCATTTT.

This clone was detected only once. The rearrangement links TRBV3-1 (or the pseudogene TRBV3-2) to TRBJ1-1; the match to TRBD1 covers 9 bases. CDR1 is LGHDT, CDR2 YNNKEL, per germline (reference sequence). The CDR3 sequence is 18 residues long. V lost 3 bases, J lost 4 bases, and 15 bases stayed unmatched. The CDR3 spells CASSHYLDPGQGPTEAFF. The DNA for the CDR3 is TGTGCCAGCAGCCACTACCTAGATCCGGGACAGGGACCCACTGAAGCTTTCTTT.

The J gene is TRBJ2-7, the V gene TRBV4-2, with 9 bases lining up with TRBD1. The ends lost 1 base at V and 5 bases at J; junction bases unmatched: 6. This CDR3 comprises 15 residues. CDR1 and CDR2 from the germline V gene are LGHNA and YNFKEQ. The CDR3 nucleotides are TGTGCCAGCAGCCAAGGGGGACAGGGAGGACACGAGCAGTACTTC. This encodes CASSQGGQGGHEQYF.

V and J are TRBV11-2 and TRBJ1-4; the D is unclear. This CDR3 has 13 residues. V was shortened by 1 base and J by 5 bases, with 5 bases between the two germline ends. The germline gives CDR1 SGHAT, CDR2 FQNNGV. The DNA of the CDR3 is TGTGCCAGCAGCTTAGTTAGAAATGAAAAACTGTTTTTT. It is translated as CASSLVRNEKLFF. The full variable domain, in which reference TRBV11-2 and TRBJ1-4 provide the parts outside the CDR3, is EAGVAQSPRYKIIEKRQSVAFWCNPISGHATLYWYQQILGQGPKLLIQFQNNGVVDDSQLPKDRFSAERLKGVDSTLKIQPAKLEDSAVYLCASSLVRNEKLFFGSGTQLSVL.

This clone was found once. The chain uses TRBV19 and TRBJ1-2, with D possibly being TRBD1 (5 bases). In germline, CDR1 is LNHDA, CDR2 SQIVND (reference sequence). Trimming removed 5 bases from V and 4 bases from J, with 11 bases in between. CDR3 length equals 13 residues. The CDR3 coding sequence is TGTGCCAGTAGTTCACGGACATCCTATGGCTACACCTTC. Residues: CASSSRTSYGYTF.

The DNA for the CDR3 is TGTGCCAGCAGTTTAGCGGGAACCGGGGAGCTGTTTTTT. Protein sequence: CASSLAGTGELFF. The genes are TRBV27 and TRBJ2-2; D may be TRBD2 (6 bases). Germline lookup yields CDR1 MNHEY and CDR2 SMNVEV (reference sequence). V was trimmed by 2 bases and J by 5 bases, leaving 6 bases between them. This CDR3 spans 13 amino acids.

The V call is TRBV7-3, the J call TRBJ2-2; no clear D. V was clipped by 5 bases and J by 6 bases, with 13 bases between them. Germline CDR1 and CDR2: SGHTA and FQGTGA. This CDR3 is 14 amino acids long. The CDR3 is CASSPHMVSGELFF. The CDR3 coding sequence is TGTGCCAGCAGCCCCCACATGGTATCCGGGGAGCTGTTTTTT.

This chain uses TRBV9 with TRBJ2-1; D might be TRBD1 (5 bases). V was cut by 5 bases and J by 3 bases, with 12 bases left in between. The CDR3 spans 14 residues. Germline CDR1 SGDLS, CDR2 YYNGEE. CDR3: CASSESDSYNEQFF. The CDR3 DNA is TGTGCCAGCAGTGAATCAGACAGCTACAATGAGCAGTTCTTC. Full variable domain (rest looked up from reference TRBV9 and TRBJ2-1): DSGVTQTPKHLITATGQRVTLRCSPRSGDLSVYWYQQSLDQGLQFLIQYYNGEERAKGNILERFSAQQFPDLHSELNLSSLELGDSALYFCASSESDSYNEQFFGPGTRLTVL.

This clone showed up just once. J is TRBJ1-2 and V is TRBV15; 7 nucleotides align to TRBD1. With 0 bases clipped from V and 4 bases from J, the junction kept 5 bases outside the gene matches. The CDR3 sequence is 15 residues long. Germline CDR1 and CDR2: LNHNV and YYDKDF (reference sequence). The CDR3 here is CATSRDGGQIYGYTF. In DNA, the CDR3 is TGTGCCACCAGCAGAGATGGGGGACAGATCTATGGCTACACCTTC.